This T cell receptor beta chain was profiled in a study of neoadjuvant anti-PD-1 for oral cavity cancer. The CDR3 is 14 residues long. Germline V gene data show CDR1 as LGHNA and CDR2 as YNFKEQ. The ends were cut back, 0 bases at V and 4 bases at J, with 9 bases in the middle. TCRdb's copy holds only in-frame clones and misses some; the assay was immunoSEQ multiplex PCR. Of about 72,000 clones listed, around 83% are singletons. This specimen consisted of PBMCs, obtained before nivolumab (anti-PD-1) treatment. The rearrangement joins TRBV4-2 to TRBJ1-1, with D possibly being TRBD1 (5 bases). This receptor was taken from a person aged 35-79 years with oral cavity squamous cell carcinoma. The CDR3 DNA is TGTGCCAGCAGCCAAGATCTCAGGGTCACTGAAGCTTTCTTT. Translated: CASSQDLRVTEAFF.